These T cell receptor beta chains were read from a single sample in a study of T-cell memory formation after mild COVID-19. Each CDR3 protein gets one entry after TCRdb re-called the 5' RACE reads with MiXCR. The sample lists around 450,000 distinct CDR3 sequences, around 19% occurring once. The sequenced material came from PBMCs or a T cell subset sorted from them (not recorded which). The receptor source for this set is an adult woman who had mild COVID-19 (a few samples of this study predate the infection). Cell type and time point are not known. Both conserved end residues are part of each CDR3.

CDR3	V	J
CASSFSRAYGYTF	TRBV12-3/TRBV12-4	TRBJ1-2
CAISESQSTEAFF	TRBV10-3	TRBJ1-1
CASSLFSRRRWETQYF	TRBV5-6	TRBJ2-5
CASSQDPMSGRNTGELFF	TRBV4-2	TRBJ2-2
CASSPGTSGATDTQYF	TRBV7-2	TRBJ2-3
CASWNGRGRGDTGELFF	TRBV5-5	TRBJ2-2
CASSFRGGGDLYNEQFF	TRBV7-6	TRBJ2-1
CAISGGLSYEQYF	TRBV10-3	TRBJ2-7
CAITGTSGRGYNEQFF	TRBV10-3	TRBJ2-1
CASSIDRARATYEQYF	TRBV19	TRBJ2-7
CASSYRTSGRPDTQYF	TRBV7-6	TRBJ2-3
CSARDRAGLYEQYF	TRBV20-1	TRBJ2-7
CASSNRGGIRSPLHF	TRBV13	TRBJ1-6
CASSPNMGHGSYEQYF	TRBV18	TRBJ2-7
CAAGLAGSSYNEQFF	TRBV24-1	TRBJ2-1
CASRLAGSRNTEAFF	TRBV27	TRBJ1-1
CSVVRQGRTGELFF	TRBV29-1	TRBJ2-2
CSVVPTGGSWEQFF	TRBV29-1	TRBJ2-1
CATSAGGVEAFF	TRBV24-1	TRBJ1-1
CASSPLAGNTEAFF	TRBV5-1	TRBJ1-1
CASSPIAVYTQYF	TRBV12-3/TRBV12-4	TRBJ2-3
CASSVYSGRANEQFF	TRBV9	TRBJ2-1
CASSQDGAGGSYEQYF	TRBV4-2	TRBJ2-7
CASSLSGDQPQHF	TRBV7-9	TRBJ1-5
CASSLQTGWYEQYF	TRBV7-2	TRBJ2-7
CASSYRGGGKDEQYF	TRBV6-2/TRBV6-3	TRBJ2-7
CATSDGQGASGANVLTF	TRBV24-1	TRBJ2-6
CSVDRGTHRGANVLTF	TRBV29-1	TRBJ2-6
CASSLNPFPGGSYNEQFF	TRBV7-7	TRBJ2-1
CATSERGAPYNEQFF	TRBV24-1	TRBJ2-1
CASSSTSGTGEQYF	TRBV7-9	TRBJ2-7